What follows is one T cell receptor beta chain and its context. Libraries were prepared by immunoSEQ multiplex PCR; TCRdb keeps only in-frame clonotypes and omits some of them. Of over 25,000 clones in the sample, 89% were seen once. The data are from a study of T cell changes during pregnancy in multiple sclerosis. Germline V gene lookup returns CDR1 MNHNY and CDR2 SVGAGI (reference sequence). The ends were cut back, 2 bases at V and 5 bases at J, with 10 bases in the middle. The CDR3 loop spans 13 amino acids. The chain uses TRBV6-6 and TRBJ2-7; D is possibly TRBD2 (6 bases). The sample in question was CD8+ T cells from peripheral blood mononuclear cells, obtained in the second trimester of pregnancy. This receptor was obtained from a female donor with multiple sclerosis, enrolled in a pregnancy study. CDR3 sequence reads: CASSYIRRDEQYF. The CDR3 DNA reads TGTGCCAGCAGTTACATCCGGAGGGACGAGCAGTACTTC.